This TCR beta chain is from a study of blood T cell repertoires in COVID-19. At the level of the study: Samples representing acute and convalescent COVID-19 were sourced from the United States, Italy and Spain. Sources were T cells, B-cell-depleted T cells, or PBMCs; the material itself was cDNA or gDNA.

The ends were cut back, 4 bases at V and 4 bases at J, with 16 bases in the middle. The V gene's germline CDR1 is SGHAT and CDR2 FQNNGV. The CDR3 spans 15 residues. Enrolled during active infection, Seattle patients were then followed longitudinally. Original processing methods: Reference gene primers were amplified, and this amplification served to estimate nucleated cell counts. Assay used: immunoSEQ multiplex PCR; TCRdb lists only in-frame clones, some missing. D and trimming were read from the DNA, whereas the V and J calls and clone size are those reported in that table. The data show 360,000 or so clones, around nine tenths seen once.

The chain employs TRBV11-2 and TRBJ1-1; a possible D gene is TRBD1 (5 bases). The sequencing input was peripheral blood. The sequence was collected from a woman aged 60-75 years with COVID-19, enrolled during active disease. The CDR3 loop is CASSSDAGRGTEAFF. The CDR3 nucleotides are TGTGCCAGCAGCTCGGATGCCGGGAGGGGCACTGAAGCTTTCTTT.